Below, 5 T cell receptor beta chains from the same sample are listed, as sequenced in a study of blood T cell repertoires in COVID-19. This table comes from immunoSEQ multiplex PCR, and its TCRdb copy is limited to in-frame clones, with some not included. The data contain 200,000 to 250,000 clones, 88% of them singletons. Sequencing was carried out using peripheral blood. These TCRs come from a man aged 65 to 79 with acute or convalescent COVID-19.

The chain links TRBV4-2 to TRBJ1-3; D remains unclear. CDR3 length: 17 amino acids. Looked up from germline, CDR1 is LGHNA and CDR2 is YNFKEQ. Trimming shortened V by 0 bases and J by 2 bases, and 14 bases separated the two germline ends. CDR3 DNA: TGTGCCAGCAGCCAAGATTGGGCGGGGTCAACTGGAAACACCATATATTTT. Residues: CASSQDWAGSTGNTIYF.

The chain has TRBV6-5 and TRBJ2-7; 8 nucleotides match TRBD2. The trim removed 2 bases at V and 2 bases at J, leaving 8 bases unmatched. This CDR3 has 16 amino acids. CDR1 and CDR2 (germline): MNHEY, SVGAGI. The CDR3 region has the DNA TGTGCCAGCAGTTACGACTCTAGCGGGTCGACCTACGAGCAGTACTTC. Translated: CASSYDSSGSTYEQYF.

The chain uses TRBV7-2 and TRBJ1-1, with 8 positions matching TRBD1. This CDR3 contains 15 residues. Germline trimming cut 2 bases from V and 1 base from J; bases unmatched to any gene: 3. Germline lookup yields CDR1 SGHTA and CDR2 FQGNSA. CDR3 sequence: CASSLQGAGNTEAFF. The CDR3 nucleotides read TGTGCCAGCAGCTTACAGGGGGCGGGGAACACTGAAGCTTTCTTT.

CDR3 protein: CASVRREYEQFF. In DNA, the CDR3 is TGTGCCAGCGTGAGGCGGGAGTATGAGCAGTTCTTC. V gene TRBV6-5 combines with J gene TRBJ2-1; 7 bases line up with TRBD2. V was pared by 8 bases and J by 8 bases, with 6 bases of the junction left unmatched. The CDR3 consists of 12 residues. CDR1 is MNHEY and CDR2 is SVGAGI in the germline V gene.

The table lists this clone with a count of one. The identical CDR3 is also encoded by other nucleotide sequences in the sample. The V gene is TRBV7-9, the J gene TRBJ1-6; D gene unclear. The length of the CDR3 is 15 residues. With 3 bases removed from V and 0 bases from J, the gap between germline ends came to 6 bases. The germline gives CDR1 SEHNR, CDR2 FQNEAQ (reference sequence). The CDR3 is CASSFGGSYNSPLHF. In DNA, the CDR3 is TGTGCCAGCAGCTTTGGAGGCTCCTATAATTCACCCCTCCACTTT. Full variable domain (rest looked up from reference TRBV7-9 and TRBJ1-6): DTGVSQNPRHKITKRGQNVTFRCDPISEHNRLYWYRQTLGQGPEFLTYFQNEAQLEKSRLLSDRFSAERPKGSFSTLEIQRTEQGDSAMYLCASSFGGSYNSPLHFGNGTRLTVT.